The 3 T cell receptor beta chains below were found in one sample sequenced in a study of persistence of HIV-infected CD4 T cells. No cognate antigen is known for these TCRs. The immunoSEQ assay was version 4, run in survey mode. The protocol was immunoSEQ multiplex PCR, while the TCRdb copy is restricted to in-frame clones and leaves out a portion. This sample has just over 40,000 clones, with around 78% found just once. An overlapping HIV-1 Gag peptide pool stimulated these cells at 0.85 to 1 ug/peptide/mL. Memory cells lacking CD40L and CD69 with high CD45RO were sorted. This sample comprised CD4+ T cells sorted from PBMCs after approximately 19-hour stimulation, obtained from a patient who received antiretroviral therapy. The receptor source for this set is an adult man with HIV who was CMV-seropositive.

V gene TRBV6-2 or TRBV6-3 combines with J gene TRBJ2-7; 11 bases map to TRBD2. This CDR3 spans 14 amino acids. Germline assignment: CDR1 MNHEY and CDR2 SVGEGT. J gave up 5 bases and V 4 bases, and 4 bases lay outside the gene matches. The CDR3 DNA is TGTGCCAGCAGTTTAGCGGGAGGGCCTGACGAGCAGTACTTC. Translated, it gives CASSLAGGPDEQYF.

The chain couples TRBV3-1 (or the pseudogene TRBV3-2) to TRBJ2-1; D call uncertain. The CDR3 length is 14 residues. Germline V gene sequence: CDR1 LGHDT, CDR2 YNNKEL (reference sequence). Trimming took 2 bases from V and 4 from J, leaving 9 bases between them. The DNA of the CDR3 is TGTGCCAGCAGCCAATTGTCCGATTACAATGAGCAGTTCTTC. The encoded protein is CASSQLSDYNEQFF.

The rearrangement joins TRBV10-3 to TRBJ1-1, with D possibly being TRBD1 (6 bases). The CDR3 sequence is 15 residues long. The V end lost 4 bases, the J end lost 1 base, and 13 bases lay between the germline ends. Germline lookup yields CDR1 ENHRY and CDR2 SYGVKD. In DNA, the CDR3 is TGTGCCATCAGTGGGTGGGGGGCCACGAACACTGAAGCTTTCTTT. Translating it yields CAISGWGATNTEAFF.